A single T cell receptor beta chain is shown here with its context. The CDR3 has 15 residues. Looked up from germline, CDR1 is MNHEY and CDR2 is SMNVEV (reference sequence). V was cut by 3 bases and J by 6 bases, with 17 bases left in between. Generated by immunoSEQ multiplex PCR, the TCRdb table keeps only in-frame clones and is missing some. The sample has about a million clones; about 75% are singletons. The data are from a study of shared clonotypes between healthy human individuals. The sample consisted of memory CD4+ T cells sorted from blood. The subset denotes: CD45RA-negative fraction. V and J are TRBV27 and TRBJ1-2, with D possibly TRBD1 on 5 matching bases. The source of this sequence is a man aged 18 to 29 in good health. CDR3 nucleotide sequence: TGTGCCAGCAGTTTTGCAGGGTGGATTAGGGATGGCTACACCTTC. It specifies CASSFAGWIRDGYTF.